This section outlines one TCR beta chain sequence together with its context. The data belong to a study of blood T cell repertoires in COVID-19. This CDR3 contains 13 residues. Germline V gives CDR1 MGHRA, CDR2 YSYEKL. V gave up 0 bases and J gave up 10 bases, with 10 bases separating them. Authors' processing steps: Estimation of nucleated cell counts relied on the amplification of reference gene primers. Sequencing was performed with immunoSEQ multiplex PCR; in TCRdb, only in-frame clones are kept and a portion is missing. From that table come the V and J calls and clone size; the DNA was used to work out D and trimming. The profile covers around 230,000 clones, with about 91% appearing a single time and about 9.3% taken by the ten largest.

This sequence was found in a man aged 18 to 29 with acute COVID-19. The chain uses TRBV4-1 and TRBJ1-5; D possibly corresponds to TRBD1 (5 bases). The material sequenced was PBMCs or T cells enriched from blood (not recorded which). The CDR3 sequence: CASSQDVTVPQHF. CDR3 coding DNA: TGCGCCAGCAGCCAAGATGTGACAGTCCCCCAGCATTTT.